This T cell receptor (beta chain) was obtained from a study of tissue T cells after allogeneic stem cell transplantation. Across the study: Of the grafts for graft-versus-host disease patients, four were unmodified and three CD34-selected. Where cell numbers permitted, CD3+ T cells were sorted from preserved blood and marrow. Findings and caveats of the study: Across patients, clones rarely overlapped, yet motif clusters were shared tissue-specifically. Which tissue TCRs were alloreactive or antigen-specific was not determined. Some clones might be persisting host cells.

The CDR3 extends over 17 amino acids. The ends lost 2 bases at V and 8 bases at J; junction bases unmatched: 12. Looked up from germline, CDR1 is MGHDK and CDR2 is SYGVNS. Produced via immunoSEQ multiplex PCR; TCRdb's table is partial and in-frame only. The profile covers about 42,000 clones, with 80% to 95% appearing a single time and approximately 3.6% taken by the ten largest. For this clone: Its antigen is not known.

This TCR was sampled from a woman aged 40 to 75 who later had graft-versus-host disease after an allogeneic stem cell transplant. The chain combines TRBV25-1 with TRBJ2-1; 10 bases agree with TRBD2. The sequenced sample was blood, obtained before transplantation. In DNA, the CDR3 is TGTGCCAGCAGTGAAGGAGCGGGAGGGCGGTTCACCTATGAGCAGTTCTTC. The encoded protein is CASSEGAGGRFTYEQFF.